This TCR beta chain was sequenced in a study of shared clonotypes between healthy human individuals (dated by TCRdb to about 2020). General notes on the study: A few men and a couple of women, aged 18 to 49 years, made up the cohort. The study deeply sequenced blood TCR repertoires of about 5 healthy adults to estimate repertoire size and the extent of clonotype sharing between individuals. Leukapheresis yielded between about 0.94 and 9.5 billion PBMCs per donor. Different laboratories and diverse techniques were used to prepare libraries and sequence TCR repertoires, to increase sequencing depth and limit assay-specific biases. Per donor, three plates each were used for CD4 naive and CD4 memory, two for CD8 naive, and one for CD8 memory. The paper's findings and limits, for the study overall: Sampling was restricted to blood, and TCR repertoires in tissue are likely to differ from TCR repertoires in blood. Because the study included only a small number of donors, the genetic and exposure-history diversity represented was limited. Even with the large sequencing depth, rarefaction of the sorted-subset datasets indicated that sequencing was incomplete. Naive subsets generally had larger estimated clonotype richness than memory subsets did. Based on pairwise subsampling, the degree of clonotype sharing among donors was expected to be affected by sequencing depth. Higher generation probabilities were observed for clonotypes shared by all four sorted-subset donors than for non-shared clonotypes. Sharing across several donors was observed for around 4.8% of naive CD4, 3% to 3.5% of naive CD8, about 2.3% of memory CD4, and around 0.44% of memory CD8 clonotypes.

TCR CDR3 regions were amplified from genomic DNA by multiplex PCR using the deep immunoSEQ assay. For each cell subset, the extracted genomic DNA was distributed evenly across all wells of several immunoSEQ 96-well plates, and each plate served as one replicate. For sorted subsets, about 200 ng genomic DNA, equal to about 30,000 T cell genomes, was loaded into each replicate PCR. Purified libraries were quantified with a Qubit 3.0 fluorometer, sized on a Bioanalyzer 2100, and re-quantified with the KAPA Library Quantification kit. Each immunoSEQ 96-well plate was sequenced on its own single-read 150-cycle Illumina NextSeq 550 flow cell. Per the authors' processing: Because only junctional sequences without quality scores were contained in the immunoSEQ output, filtering matching that applied to full-length reads could not be performed. Sequences were annotated with PyIR, a Python wrapper for IgBLAST v1.9, using IMGT germline references to assign V/J genes and CDR3. Any read was removed if the V/J assignment was weak (E-value above 1e-6), the CDR3 was missing, or the read contained stop codons, out-of-frame junctions, or ambiguous translated residues. V3J clonotypes were defined as sequences sharing the same inferred V gene, J gene, and CDR3 amino acid sequence. Percentage overlap between repertoires was computed as shared unique clonotypes divided by the size of the smaller repertoire. Richness of each repertoire was evaluated using RTK rarefaction, the Chao1 estimator, and Recon v2.1 estimates of unobserved clonotypes. OLGA was used to compute generation probabilities for all TCRbeta clonotypes that the gDNA method yielded from a handful of donors. The clones in this table, taken by TCRdb from immuneACCESS, are in-frame only. Not every clone is retained; where verified, under half of the shortfall comes from an unresolved V gene, and the cause of the rest is unknown. V and J calls and clone size are those listed in that table; D and trimming were worked out from the DNA. The sample table shows 1.5 million to 2.5 million clones, and around 96% are seen once. The ten largest clones represent around 1% of the sample.

Via the germline V gene (reference sequence), CDR1 is MNHNY and CDR2 SVGAGI. Compared with germline, V lacks 2 bases and J lacks 5 bases; bases without a gene match: 9. Spanning cysteine to phenylalanine, the CDR3 consists of 16 amino acids. Solely the CDR3 DNA is kept, with 48 bases framed from the first base. With regard to this clone: Its recognized antigen is unknown. It has no much larger one-base neighbor in the sample; base qualities were not kept.

CD8 naive samples were obtained by positive selection for CCR7 among CD45RO-negative cells, yielding a CD45RA+CCR7+ population from which TemRA cells were excluded. Donors were healthy HIV-negative adults with no recently reported acute infections or vaccinations. Every donor was a Caucasian adult residing in Nashville, Tennessee, USA. Blood was obtained by leukapheresis, after which PBMCs were separated by Ficoll-Histopaque density gradient centrifugation and cryopreserved in liquid nitrogen vapor phase. Analytical flow cytometry was used to check the purity and quantity of each magnetically sorted T cell population. Genomic DNA was isolated from every sorted fraction and measured by UV absorbance on a Nanodrop 2000c.

Sequenced sample: naive CD8+ T cells sorted from blood. Explained via the paper, the cell subset or site label denotes: CD45RA+CCR7+. This sequence uses TRBV6-6 and TRBJ2-7, and 10 junction bases match TRBD2. The receptor was isolated from a man aged 18 to 29 in good health. The sequence in DNA is TGTGCCAGCAGTTACGGCACTAGCGGGACGTTCGACGAGCAGTACTTC. Its amino acids are CASSYGTSGTFDEQYF.